Below, one T cell receptor beta chain is given with its context. Clones were read by immunoSEQ multiplex PCR, and TCRdb kept only the in-frame ones, dropping some. Of 350,000 to 450,000 clones listed, approximately 90% were seen once; the top ten hold 1.1%. This sample was included in a study of blood T cell repertoires in COVID-19. Across the whole study: The origin of the acute and convalescent COVID-19 samples was the United States, Italy and Spain.

Residents of about two dozen US areas, aged roughly 18 to 89 years, made up the participants. Donors of Cohort 3 who recovered were those that had two negative PCRs, clearance, or symptom resolution. Trimming took off 6 bases at V and 0 bases at J, with 9 bases between the two ends. Per the germline V gene, CDR1 is SGHTS and CDR2 is YDEGEE. The CDR3 is 13 residues long. Sample: PBMCs or T cells enriched from blood (not recorded which). The sequence was obtained from a man aged 30 to 45 who had recovered from COVID-19. The rearrangement uses TRBV5-8 and TRBJ1-1; D is unresolved. CDR3 sequence (DNA): TGTGCCAGCAAGCGCCAGCTGAACACTGAAGCTTTCTTT. Translating gives CASKRQLNTEAFF.